This TCR beta chain was recovered during a study of tumour-infiltrating T cells in Burkitt lymphoma. Study background: This cohort included all epidemiological subtypes of Burkitt lymphoma. Overall and progression-free survival were predicted by productive clonality.

Assay: immunoSEQ multiplex PCR; the TCRdb copy retains only in-frame clones and omits some. The data show more than 40,000 clones, with about a third seen just once and 2.9% held by the top ten. Comment on this clone: Its antigen is not known.

Broader study findings: Public clonotypes, several, appeared across numerous Burkitt lymphoma patients.

This CDR3 is built from 16 residues. The germline V gene has CDR1 SGHRS and CDR2 YFSETQ. Trimming took off 0 bases at V and 7 bases at J, with 19 bases between the two ends. This chain joins TRBV5-1 and TRBJ1-2; a weak D match, TRBD1 (5 bases). This sequence was found in a human donor with Burkitt lymphoma. The sequencing input was tumor tissue. The CDR3 protein is CASSLVSMATGIGYTF. For the CDR3, the DNA is TGCGCCAGCAGCTTGGTCAGTATGGCCACAGGCATTGGCTACACCTTC.